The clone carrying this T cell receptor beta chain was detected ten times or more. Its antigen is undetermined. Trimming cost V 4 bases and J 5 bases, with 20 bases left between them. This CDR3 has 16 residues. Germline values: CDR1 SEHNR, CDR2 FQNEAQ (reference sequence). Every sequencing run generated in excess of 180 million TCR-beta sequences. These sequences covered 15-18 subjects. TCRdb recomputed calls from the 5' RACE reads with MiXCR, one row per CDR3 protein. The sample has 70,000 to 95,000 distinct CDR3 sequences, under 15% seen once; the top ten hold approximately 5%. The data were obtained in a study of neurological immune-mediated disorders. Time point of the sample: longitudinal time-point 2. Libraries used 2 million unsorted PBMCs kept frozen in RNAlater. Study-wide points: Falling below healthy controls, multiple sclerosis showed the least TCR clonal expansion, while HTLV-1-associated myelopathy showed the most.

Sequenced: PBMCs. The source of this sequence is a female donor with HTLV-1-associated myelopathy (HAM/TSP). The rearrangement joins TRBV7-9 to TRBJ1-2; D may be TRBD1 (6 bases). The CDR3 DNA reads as TGTGCCAGCAGCTCCCCCCGGGGGGGGCTCCAATATGGCTACACCTTC. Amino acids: CASSSPRGGLQYGYTF.